These 6 T cell receptor beta chains originate from one sample sequenced in a study of blood T cell repertoires in COVID-19. TCRdb keeps only in-frame clones here, not all; method: immunoSEQ multiplex PCR. Altogether roughly 150,000 clones are present, more than 75% being singletons, with the ten largest covering about 4%. Sequenced: peripheral blood. These TCRs come from a man aged 60 to 69 with acute or convalescent COVID-19.

The rearrangement joins TRBV21-1 to TRBJ2-5; TRBD2, the D gene given by the table, was not confirmed from the DNA. TRBV21-1 is tagged as a pseudogene. The CDR3 contains 20 residues. Here the CDR3 reads CASSKAREGKREGPQETQYF. CDR3 coding DNA: TGTGCCAGCAGCAAAGCGAGGGAGGGGAAGCGGGAGGGACCACAAGAGACCCAGTACTTC.

This CDR3 reads CASSPDGQGRDDYTF. CDR3 in DNA: TGCGCCAGCAGTCCGGACGGACAAGGGCGGGATGACTACACCTTC. The chain has TRBV5-1 and TRBJ1-2; D might be TRBD1 (5 bases). The V and J ends lost 5 bases and 10 bases respectively, with 24 bases between them. This CDR3 has 15 amino acids. Germline V lookup: CDR1 SGHRS, CDR2 YFSETQ.

This rearrangement joins TRBV5-1 to TRBJ1-1; D uncertain. V shed 0 bases and J shed 5 bases, with 17 bases lying between them. This CDR3 region has 16 residues. The germline V gene has CDR1 SGHRS and CDR2 YFSETQ. CDR3 residues: CASSLVLRPGRTEAFF. In nucleotides, the CDR3 is TGCGCCAGCAGCTTGGTTTTACGGCCCGGGAGGACTGAAGCTTTCTTT.

This clone was counted between two and nine times. The chain couples TRBV27 to TRBJ2-1, with 7 bases identical to TRBD2. Trimming at V came to 3 bases and at J to 6 bases, leaving 8 bases not matched to a gene. The CDR3 is 15 residues long. Germline CDR1 is MNHEY and CDR2 is SMNVEV (reference sequence). The chain's CDR3 is CASSFGSAGRNEQFF. The CDR3 DNA sequence: TGTGCCAGCAGTTTTGGGTCAGCGGGACGCAATGAGCAGTTCTTC.

V and J are TRBV9 and TRBJ2-5; TRBD2 matches 10 bases. This CDR3 has 16 residues. CDR1 SGDLS and CDR2 YYNGEE come from the germline V gene. With V trimmed by 4 bases and J by 5 bases, 11 bases remained unmatched. CDR3 DNA: TGTGCCAGCAGCCCTAAACTAGCGGGATTTTCGGAGACCCAGTACTTC. Translated: CASSPKLAGFSETQYF.

This clone occurred a few times. The chain uses TRBV6-5 and TRBJ2-1; 10 nucleotides align to TRBD1. Germline CDR1 reads MNHEY; CDR2 reads SVGAGI. Germline trimming cut 8 bases from V and 5 bases from J; bases unmatched to any gene: 0. CDR3 length: 12 amino acids. The CDR3 DNA reads as TGTGCCAGCGGGACAGGGGACAATGAGCAGTTCTTC. Its protein is CASGTGDNEQFF.